The next 23 T cell receptor beta chains were all read from a single sample in a study of glioma-infiltrating T cells after dendritic cell vaccination. TCRdb keeps only in-frame clones here, not all; method: immunoSEQ multiplex PCR. Of tens of thousands of clones listed, 85% to 90% are singletons. Here the sequenced sample was blood, taken before dendritic cell vaccination. The receptors shown here come from a human donor with glioblastoma.

The CDR3: CASSVVGTTANYGYTF. The CDR3 bases are TGTGCCAGCAGCGTAGTAGGGACAACCGCTAACTATGGCTACACCTTC. The gene calls are TRBV9 and TRBJ1-2, with TRBD1 as a possible D gene (6 bases). V lost 0 bases and J 0 bases, leaving 12 bases between the germline ends. Germline CDR1 SGDLS, CDR2 YYNGEE. This CDR3 is 16 amino acids long.

V usage is TRBV29-1 and J usage is TRBJ2-7; 10 nucleotides align to TRBD1. V trimming: 7 bases; J trimming: 4 bases; junction bases outside the gene matches: 4. This CDR3 has 12 residues. The V gene's germline CDR1 is SQVTM and CDR2 ANQGSEA. Here the CDR3 DNA reads TGCAGCGCAAGGGACAGGGGATACGAGCAGTACTTC. This gives the protein CSARDRGYEQYF.

The J gene is TRBJ1-1, the V gene TRBV6-5; 7 nucleotides line up with TRBD1. Germline-derived CDR1 and CDR2 are MNHEY and SVGAGI. V gave up 6 bases and J gave up 2 bases; unmatched junction bases: 6. This CDR3 comprises 14 residues. DNA of the CDR3: TGTGCCAGCAGCCCAGGACAGGCTAACACTGAAGCTTTCTTT. Amino acid sequence: CASSPGQANTEAFF.

The chain joins TRBV7-8 to TRBJ2-7; 10 bases are a match to TRBD1. The germline V gene has CDR1 SGHVS and CDR2 FQNEAQ. V was pared by 4 bases and J by 4 bases, with 7 bases of the junction left unmatched. This CDR3 is 15 amino acids long. This CDR3 is CASSWGQGPSYEQYF. For the CDR3, the DNA is TGTGCCAGCAGCTGGGGACAGGGGCCCTCTTACGAGCAGTACTTC.

This rearrangement joins TRBV19 to TRBJ2-3; the match to TRBD2 covers 15 bases. This CDR3 has 16 amino acids. Germline CDR1 LNHDA, CDR2 SQIVND (reference sequence). V lost 8 bases to trimming and J lost 0 bases; unmatched junction nucleotides: 3. Here the CDR3 DNA reads TGTGCCAGTGGGACTAGCGGGAGGCGGAGCACAGATACGCAGTATTTT. Translation gives CASGTSGRRSTDTQYF.

The rearrangement joins TRBV29-1 to TRBJ2-7; 7 bases fit TRBD1. Germline CDR1 is SQVTM and CDR2 is ANQGSEA. The CDR3 sequence is 14 residues long. Trimming at V came to 6 bases and at J to 0 bases, leaving 8 bases not matched to a gene. CDR3 sequence: CSVDRAPLSYEQYF. The DNA of the CDR3 is TGCAGCGTCGACAGGGCACCCCTCTCCTACGAGCAGTACTTC.

The chain carries TRBV9 and TRBJ2-1, with D perhaps TRBD1 (5 bases). With 5 bases removed from V and 10 bases from J, the gap between germline ends came to 19 bases. The germline gives CDR1 SGDLS, CDR2 YYNGEE. CDR3 length: 14 amino acids. The chain's CDR3 is CASSPDSPTKEQFF. CDR3 nucleotide sequence: TGTGCCAGCAGTCCTGACAGCCCTACAAAGGAGCAGTTCTTC.

CDR3 region: CASSMGATPNTEAFF. The CDR3 DNA follows: TGTGCCAGTAGTATGGGCGCCACCCCGAACACTGAAGCTTTCTTT. This chain connects TRBV19 to TRBJ1-1; D unclear. This CDR3 spans 15 amino acids. Germline V gene data show CDR1 as LNHDA and CDR2 as SQIVND (reference sequence). V was clipped by 3 bases and J by 1 base, with 12 bases between them.

The rearrangement uses TRBV21-1 and TRBJ2-7; the table's D call, TRBD1, has no DNA check behind it. TRBV21-1 is labeled a pseudogene. The CDR3 is 17 amino acids. The CDR3 sequence is CASSKAERQVSSYEQYF. The CDR3 region has the DNA TGTGCCAGCAGCAAAGCGGAGAGACAGGTGAGCTCCTACGAGCAGTACTTC.

V is TRBV6-5 and J is TRBJ2-7; D is possibly TRBD2 (5 bases). This CDR3 has 14 residues. Looked up from germline, CDR1 is MNHEY and CDR2 is SVGAGI. Trimming left V 5 bases short and J 1 base short, with 12 bases between. CDR3 DNA sequence: TGTGCCAGCAGTGAACCGGGGTTGTCCTACGAGCAGTACTTC. This gives the protein CASSEPGLSYEQYF.

The gene calls are TRBV15 and TRBJ1-2; TRBD1 matches at 7 bases. Per germline, CDR1 LNHNV and CDR2 YYDKDF (reference sequence). The length of the CDR3 is 14 residues. V was clipped by 3 bases and J by 4 bases; unmatched bases: 5. CDR3 sequence: CATSSRTGAYGYTF. The CDR3 coding sequence is TGTGCCACCAGCAGTAGGACAGGCGCCTATGGCTACACCTTC.

V is TRBV7-9 and J is TRBJ1-6; 8 bases map to TRBD1. The junction had 5 bases not matched to a gene; V was cut back by 7 bases and J by 6 bases. Germline values: CDR1 SEHNR, CDR2 FQNEAQ (reference sequence). CDR3 length: 14 amino acids. As DNA, the CDR3 is TGTGCCAGCACCCAGACAGGGGCTAATTCACCCCTCCACTTT. It yields the protein CASTQTGANSPLHF.

The count of this clone is one. The genes are TRBV25-1 and TRBJ2-5, with 8 bases that match TRBD1. Germline V gene data show CDR1 as MGHDK and CDR2 as SYGVNS. The CDR3 consists of 15 residues. The V segment lost 8 bases and the J segment 1 base; nucleotides outside the gene matches: 9. The CDR3 sequence is CASPGTGQGQETQYF. Written as DNA, the CDR3 is TGTGCCAGCCCAGGGACAGGCCAGGGCCAAGAGACCCAGTACTTC.

The chain has TRBV7-9 and TRBJ1-5; 11 bases are a match to TRBD1. The V segment lost 5 bases and the J segment 1 base; nucleotides outside the gene matches: 13. In germline, CDR1 is SEHNR, CDR2 FQNEAQ (reference sequence). The CDR3 totals 19 residues. The CDR3 region has the DNA TGTGCCAGCAGCCTAGGACAGGGGGCTCAGTTTGGGAGCAATCAGCCCCAGCATTTT. It is translated as CASSLGQGAQFGSNQPQHF.

The V and J genes are TRBV7-6 and TRBJ2-1; TRBD2 matches 8 bases. Germline CDR1 reads SGHVS; CDR2 reads FNYEAQ. The length of the CDR3 is 22 residues. The ends lost 4 bases at V and 1 base at J; junction bases unmatched: 24. As DNA, the CDR3 is TGTGCCAGCAGCTCGAGCACCGCGAGGGCGGGAGGTATGTTGGTATCCTACAATGAGCAGTTCTTC. Residues: CASSSSTARAGGMLVSYNEQFF.

The V gene is TRBV5-1, the J gene TRBJ1-1, with TRBD1 matching 7 bases. Germline CDR1 is SGHRS and CDR2 is YFSETQ. The CDR3 runs 14 residues. Losses at the gene ends were 4 bases for V and 4 bases for J; bases not matched to a gene: 7. The CDR3 spells CASSQSTGSTEAFF. CDR3 coding DNA: TGCGCCAGCAGCCAATCGACAGGGTCCACTGAAGCTTTCTTT.

The V call is TRBV28, the J call TRBJ2-7; perhaps TRBD1 as D (5 bases). This CDR3 is 15 amino acids long. The germline V gene has CDR1 MDHEN and CDR2 SYDVKM. V lost 5 bases and J lost 0, with 14 bases in between. This chain's CDR3 is CASSRVEDNSYEQYF. The CDR3, as DNA: TGTGCCAGCAGTCGGGTTGAGGACAACTCCTACGAGCAGTACTTC.

This clone occurred once. The CDR3: CASNPGGASETQYF. CDR3 bases: TGTGCCAGCAACCCTGGGGGGGCCAGTGAGACCCAGTACTTC. This rearrangement joins TRBV11-2 to TRBJ2-5; possibly TRBD2 for D (7 bases). Looked up from germline, CDR1 is SGHAT and CDR2 is FQNNGV. There are 14 residues in the CDR3. Trimming pared 7 bases from V and 5 bases from J, leaving 17 bases between.

V and J are TRBV7-2 and TRBJ2-7; 12 nucleotides agree with TRBD2. V shed 1 base and J 7 bases; nucleotides not matched to a gene: 14. The germline V gene has CDR1 SGHTA and CDR2 FQGNSA. The CDR3 sequence is 18 residues long. CDR3 sequence (DNA): TGTGCCAGCAGCTTAGTTAGTGGGATTGGACTAGCGGGGAGTGAGCAGTACTTC. As protein: CASSLVSGIGLAGSEQYF.

There are a few counts of this clone. The CDR3 DNA is TGTGCCAGCAGTCAACTTACCGGGACAGGGTGGTACGAGCAGTACTTC. It codes for CASSQLTGTGWYEQYF. This rearrangement joins TRBV27 to TRBJ2-7, with 9 bases matching TRBD1. J gave up 4 bases and V 5 bases, and 12 bases lay outside the gene matches. This CDR3 comprises 16 residues. Germline lookup yields CDR1 MNHEY and CDR2 SMNVEV (reference sequence).

The rearrangement links TRBV5-1 to TRBJ1-5; 9 nucleotides match TRBD1. The CDR3 has 15 residues. The trim removed 4 bases at V and 2 bases at J, leaving 4 bases unmatched. The germline gives CDR1 SGHRS, CDR2 YFSETQ. The CDR3 loop is CASSLRTGGNQPQHF. Here the CDR3 DNA reads TGCGCCAGCAGCCTTAGGACAGGGGGCAATCAGCCCCAGCATTTT. Full variable domain (rest looked up from reference TRBV5-1 and TRBJ1-5): KAGVTQTPRYLIKTRGQQVTLSCSPISGHRSVSWYQQTPGQGLQFLFEYFSETQRNKGNFPGRFSGRQFSNSRSEMNVSTLELGDSALYLCASSLRTGGNQPQHFGDGTRLSIL.

The rearrangement links TRBV9 to TRBJ1-4; 9 bases line up with TRBD1. The V gene's germline CDR1 is SGDLS and CDR2 YYNGEE. V lost 0 bases, J lost 8 bases, and 5 bases stayed unmatched. The CDR3 is made up of 15 amino acids. CDR3 in DNA: TGTGCCAGCAGCGTAGCTTCGGGGACAGGGGAAAAACTGTTTTTT. Translating gives CASSVASGTGEKLFF. The entire variable domain, with the rest obtained from reference TRBV9 and TRBJ1-4, is as follows: DSGVTQTPKHLITATGQRVTLRCSPRSGDLSVYWYQQSLDQGLQFLIQYYNGEERAKGNILERFSAQQFPDLHSELNLSSLELGDSALYFCASSVASGTGEKLFFGSGTQLSVL.

The chain carries TRBV6-6 and TRBJ2-7, with a weak D call TRBD1 (6 bases). The CDR3 runs to 15 residues. The germline V and J ends were trimmed by 5 bases and 0 bases, with 14 bases remaining between them. The germline CDR1 and CDR2 sequences are MNHNY and SVGAGI (reference sequence). The CDR3 sequence is CASSRGQLSSYEQYF. The DNA for the CDR3 is TGTGCCAGCAGTAGAGGACAGTTGAGCTCCTACGAGCAGTACTTC.